This TCR beta chain was recovered during a study of OX40 agonist ivuxolimab in advanced cancers. Findings and caveats of the study: Compared with others, partial responders at 0.1-3.0 mg/kg displayed clonal expansion among the lowest.

The data were produced by immunoSEQ multiplex PCR, yet TCRdb's version contains in-frame clones alone and is incomplete. This repertoire shows around 46,000 clones, more than 70% found once; its top ten account for approximately 10%. Concerning this clone itself: No antigen is known for it.

Patients had blood sampled at baseline and again on cycle 4 day 1 and cycle 7 day 1. V dropped 5 bases and J dropped 11; count of bases not matched to a gene: 10. Germline lookup yields CDR1 MNHEY and CDR2 SMNVEV (reference sequence). CDR3 length: 13 residues. The rearrangement uses TRBV27 and TRBJ2-5; 8 bases fit TRBD1. This specimen was CD4+ or CD8+ T cells sorted from blood, taken in a trial of the OX40 agonist ivuxolimab. This receptor was taken from an adult with an advanced solid tumor such as melanoma, head and neck, liver or kidney cancer. This CDR3 is CASSTGQGGEQYF. The CDR3 coding sequence is TGTGCCAGCAGTACCGGACAGGGTGGGGAGCAGTACTTC.